Reported below is one T cell receptor beta chain. Antigen specificity is unknown. Primers for the PCR totalled 60 Vbeta and 13 Jbeta. The data were produced by immunoSEQ multiplex PCR, yet TCRdb's version contains in-frame clones alone and is incomplete. The table has approximately 170,000 clones, around 80% seen once. The data belong to a study of cytomegalovirus exposure and HLA in healthy donors. All donors participated as healthy donors of bone marrow. Though nominally healthy at sampling, donors likely had unrecorded immune exposures. Study-wide points: HLA alleles showed associations with about 17,000 TCR beta sequences in a later analysis, at a 0.05 false discovery rate.

The CDR3 runs 15 residues. The junction had 11 bases not matched to a gene; V was cut back by 5 bases and J by 10 bases. The germline V gene has CDR1 SGHVS and CDR2 FQNEAQ. This chain links TRBV7-8 with TRBJ2-1; 10 nucleotides match TRBD2. The origin of this receptor is a human donor in good health. The sample comprised PBMCs. CDR3 DNA: TGTGCCAGCAGCCCGGGGCCTAGCGGGGGCCGGGAGCAGTTCTTC. Its protein product is CASSPGPSGGREQFF.